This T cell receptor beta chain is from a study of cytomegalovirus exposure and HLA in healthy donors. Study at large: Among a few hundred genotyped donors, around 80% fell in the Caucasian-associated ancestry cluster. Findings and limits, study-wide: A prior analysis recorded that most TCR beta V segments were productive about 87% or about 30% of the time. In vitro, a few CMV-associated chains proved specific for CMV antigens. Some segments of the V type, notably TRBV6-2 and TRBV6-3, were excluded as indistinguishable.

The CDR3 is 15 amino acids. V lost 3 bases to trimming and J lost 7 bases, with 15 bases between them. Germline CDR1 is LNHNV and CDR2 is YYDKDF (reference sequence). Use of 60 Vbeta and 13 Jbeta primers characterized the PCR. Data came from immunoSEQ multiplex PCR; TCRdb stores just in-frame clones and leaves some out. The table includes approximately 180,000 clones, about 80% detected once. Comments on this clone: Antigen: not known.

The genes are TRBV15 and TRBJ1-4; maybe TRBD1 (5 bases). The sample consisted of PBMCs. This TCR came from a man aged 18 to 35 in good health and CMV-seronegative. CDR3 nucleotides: TGTGCCACCAGCAGTGCGGGGGGTCTGAGTGAAAAACTGTTTTTT. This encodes CATSSAGGLSEKLFF.